One and the same sample provided the 10 T cell receptor beta chains below, sequenced in a study of radiation and T cells in renal cell carcinoma. Generated by immunoSEQ multiplex PCR, the TCRdb table keeps only in-frame clones and is missing some. The sample lists some 21,000 clones, around half occurring once. Treatment described: treatment-naive control, cytoreductive nephrectomy. Sample: tumor tissue, taken from a patient whose treatment was nephrectomy without radiotherapy. These receptors all come from a human donor with renal cell carcinoma.

The chain couples TRBV2 to TRBJ1-4; D is uncertain. Trimming left V 6 bases short and J 7 bases short, with 12 bases between. CDR3 size: 13 residues. Germline-derived CDR1 and CDR2 are SNHLY and FYNNEI. The CDR3 spells CASRTTRSEKLFF. CDR3 DNA sequence: TGTGCCAGCAGGACCACCCGAAGTGAAAAACTGTTTTTT.

The chain combines TRBV10-3 with TRBJ1-2, with a tentative D call TRBD1 (6 bases). Germline CDR1 ENHRY, CDR2 SYGVKD. The CDR3 runs 16 residues. Trimming took off 4 bases at V and 4 bases at J, with 19 bases between the two ends. CDR3 residues: CAISGRGGQESYGYTF. The CDR3 bases are TGTGCCATCAGTGGAAGGGGGGGGCAGGAGAGCTATGGCTACACCTTC.

The chain uses TRBV6-6 and TRBJ2-7; D not certain. CDR1 MNHNY and CDR2 SVGAGI come from the germline V gene (reference sequence). The CDR3 covers 13 residues. The V end was cut by 7 bases, the J end by 0 bases, with 10 bases between. CDR3 amino acids: CASTGKFSYEQYF. The DNA for the CDR3 is TGTGCCAGCACAGGCAAGTTCTCCTACGAGCAGTACTTC.

The rearrangement joins TRBV13 to TRBJ1-1, with D uncertain. Trimming removed 9 bases from V and 4 bases from J, with 21 bases in between. This CDR3 spans 15 amino acids. Germline V gives CDR1 PRHDT, CDR2 FYEKMQ (reference sequence). This CDR3 is CASGVRTLRSTEAFF. DNA of the CDR3: TGTGCCAGTGGGGTCCGGACTCTCCGAAGCACTGAAGCTTTCTTT.

This chain connects TRBV6-1 to TRBJ1-4, with 8 bases fitting TRBD1. The junction had 5 bases not matched to a gene; V was cut back by 1 base and J by 7 bases. The CDR3 has 15 amino acids. Germline V gene data show CDR1 as MNHNS and CDR2 as SASEGT. CDR3 in DNA: TGTGCCAGCAGTGAAGGTGACAGGGGTGGTGAAAAACTGTTTTTT. Amino acids: CASSEGDRGGEKLFF.

The V gene is TRBV5-1, the J gene TRBJ1-1, with 7 bases fitting TRBD1. Germline values: CDR1 SGHRS, CDR2 YFSETQ. CDR3 length: 19 residues. With V trimmed by 3 bases and J by 0 bases, 17 bases remained unmatched. The CDR3 DNA is TGCGCCAGCAGCTCTCATCGCTCGACAGGGTCGATAATGAACACTGAAGCTTTCTTT. Translation: CASSSHRSTGSIMNTEAFF.

This clone was counted once. The chain links TRBV19 to TRBJ2-7; 8 positions agree with TRBD2. V shed 6 bases and J 3 bases; nucleotides not matched to a gene: 10. Germline V gene lookup returns CDR1 LNHDA and CDR2 SQIVND (reference sequence). The CDR3 is made up of 15 amino acids. The CDR3 nucleotides read TGTGCCAGTAGCTTCCAGGGACTAGGGATCTACGAGCAGTACTTC. This translates into CASSFQGLGIYEQYF.

In this sample, this clone turned up a few times. The chain combines TRBV6-6 with TRBJ1-5, with D possibly matching TRBD1 (5 bases). The CDR3 contains 15 residues. V was shortened by 3 bases and J by 1 base, with 10 bases between the two germline ends. Germline CDR1 reads MNHNY; CDR2 reads SVGAGI (reference sequence). CDR3 residues: CASSYGGRSNQPQHF. The CDR3, as DNA: TGTGCCAGCAGTTATGGGGGACGCAGCAATCAGCCCCAGCATTTT.

The chain employs TRBV18 and TRBJ2-4; TRBD1 is a possible D gene (6 bases). The ends were cut back, 2 bases at V and 3 bases at J, with 11 bases in the middle. Germline V gene sequence: CDR1 KGHSH, CDR2 LQKENI. This CDR3 region has 15 residues. The CDR3 DNA sequence: TGTGCCAGCTCACCAGCAGGGGTCGGCAAAAACATTCAGTACTTC. Translating it yields CASSPAGVGKNIQYF.

The V and J genes are TRBV6-5 and TRBJ2-5; TRBD2 aligns across 8 bases. This CDR3 has 14 residues. J lost 1 base, V lost 2 bases, and 0 bases had no gene match. CDR1 and CDR2 (germline): MNHEY, SVGAGI. CDR3 in DNA: TGTGCCAGCAGTTACGGGACTAGCCAAGAGACCCAGTACTTC. This gives the protein CASSYGTSQETQYF.